What follows are 16 T cell receptor beta chains derived from one specimen sequenced in a study of radiotherapy plus CTLA-4 blockade in lung cancer. Some clones are missing from TCRdb's copy, which holds only in-frame ones; the method was immunoSEQ multiplex PCR. The sample has over 75,000 clones, around four fifths seen once; the top ten hold 0.84%. The input for sequencing was peripheral blood, taken from a patient treated with radiotherapy plus ipilimumab. Receptors were obtained from a human donor with non-small cell lung cancer who had stable disease on radiotherapy plus ipilimumab.

The chain uses TRBV6-6 and TRBJ1-1; no definite D call. CDR1 is MNHNY and CDR2 is SVGAGI in the germline V gene (reference sequence). The CDR3 has 14 residues. Trimming pared 0 bases from V and 0 bases from J, leaving 5 bases between. The CDR3 DNA follows: TGTGCCAGCAGTTACTCGACGTTGAACACTGAAGCTTTCTTT. It specifies CASSYSTLNTEAFF.

The V gene is TRBV2, the J gene TRBJ2-3; D gene unclear. CDR1 SNHLY and CDR2 FYNNEI come from the germline V gene. V was trimmed by 4 bases and J by 0 bases, leaving 2 bases between them. The CDR3 spans 12 residues. In DNA, the CDR3 is TGTGCCAGCAGTGTCAGCACAGATACGCAGTATTTT. It codes for CASSVSTDTQYF. Looking up the rest from reference TRBV2 and TRBJ2-3 gives the full variable domain: EPEVTQTPSHQVTQMGQEVILRCVPISNHLYFYWYRQILGQKVEFLVSFYNNEISEKSEIFDDQFSVERPDGSNFTLKIRSTKLEDSAMYFCASSVSTDTQYFGPGTRLTVL.

V gene TRBV7-9 combines with J gene TRBJ1-4, with D unclear. CDR1 is SEHNR and CDR2 is FQNEAQ in the germline V gene (reference sequence). The length of the CDR3 is 15 residues. V was shortened by 1 base and J by 0 bases, with 6 bases between the two germline ends. CDR3: CASSLVKATNEKLFF. The CDR3 DNA sequence: TGTGCCAGCAGCTTAGTCAAGGCAACTAATGAAAAACTGTTTTTT. Full variable domain (remainder filled in from reference TRBV7-9 and TRBJ1-4): DTGVSQNPRHKITKRGQNVTFRCDPISEHNRLYWYRQTLGQGPEFLTYFQNEAQLEKSRLLSDRFSAERPKGSFSTLEIQRTEQGDSAMYLCASSLVKATNEKLFFGSGTQLSVL.

CDR3 nucleotides: TGTGCCAGCAGTGGGGACTACGAGCAGTACTTC. Translation: CASSGDYEQYF. The chain recombines TRBV6-1 with TRBJ2-7; D is unresolved. CDR1 MNHNS and CDR2 SASEGT come from the germline V gene. The V end lost 4 bases, the J end lost 3 bases, and 4 bases lay between the germline ends. The CDR3 has 11 amino acids.

This clone occurred a few times. V and J are TRBV7-2 and TRBJ2-7; D call uncertain. Trimming pared 1 base from V and 6 bases from J, leaving 10 bases between. Per the germline V gene, CDR1 is SGHTA and CDR2 is FQGNSA. This CDR3 is built from 13 residues. CDR3 loop: CASSLDGTSEQYF. In nucleotides, the CDR3 is TGTGCCAGCAGCTTAGACGGTACCTCCGAGCAGTACTTC.

The V gene is TRBV27, the J gene TRBJ2-7; 8 bases align to TRBD1. The V gene end was trimmed by 4 bases and the J gene end by 4 bases; junction bases not matched to a gene: 9. The germline V gene has CDR1 MNHEY and CDR2 SMNVEV (reference sequence). The CDR3 has 15 amino acids. CDR3 protein: CASSSGTGRLYEQYF. The CDR3 coding sequence is TGTGCCAGCAGTTCCGGGACAGGCCGTTTGTACGAGCAGTACTTC.

The rearrangement joins TRBV5-1 to TRBJ2-3; 10 bases fit TRBD2. The CDR3 is 18 amino acids. Germline CDR1 reads SGHRS; CDR2 reads YFSETQ. V was pared by 0 bases and J by 2 bases, with 9 bases of the junction left unmatched. The CDR3 DNA follows: TGCGCCAGCAGCTTGGCGCTAGCGGGAGCCCAATACACAGATACGCAGTATTTT. It translates to CASSLALAGAQYTDTQYF.

V gene TRBV18 combines with J gene TRBJ2-3; the match to TRBD2 covers 10 bases. Germline V lookup: CDR1 KGHSH, CDR2 LQKENI. This CDR3 is 18 amino acids long. Trimming took 2 bases from V and 0 from J; bases not matched to a gene: 8. CDR3 in amino acids: CASSPLPPTSGSTDTQYF. Written as DNA, the CDR3 is TGTGCCAGCTCACCATTGCCCCCGACTAGCGGGAGCACAGATACGCAGTATTTT. Together with reference TRBV18 and TRBJ2-3, the CDR3 gives the full variable domain: NAGVMQNPRHLVRRRGQEARLRCSPMKGHSHVYWYRQLPEEGLKFMVYLQKENIIDESGMPKERFSAEFPKEGPSILRIQQVVRGDSAAYFCASSPLPPTSGSTDTQYFGPGTRLTVL.

The rearrangement uses TRBV5-5 and TRBJ2-2, with TRBD1 identical over 8 bases. Germline loops: CDR1 SGHKS, CDR2 YYEKEE (reference sequence). The CDR3 runs 15 residues. After removal of 4 bases from V and 7 bases from J, the junction contained 9 bases not matched to a gene. The CDR3 is CASSLWTGSDGELFF. The CDR3 DNA reads TGTGCCAGCAGCCTCTGGACAGGGTCGGACGGGGAGCTGTTTTTT. Looking up the rest from reference TRBV5-5 and TRBJ2-2 gives the full variable domain: DAGVTQSPTHLIKTRGQQVTLRCSPISGHKSVSWYQQVLGQGPQFIFQYYEKEERGRGNFPDRFSARQFPNYSSELNVNALLLGDSALYLCASSLWTGSDGELFFGEGSRLTVL.

The chain uses TRBV6-1 and TRBJ1-3; the D gene is possibly TRBD1 (6 bases). In germline, CDR1 is MNHNS, CDR2 SASEGT. The CDR3 runs 14 residues. Between the trimmed V and J ends, which lost 0 bases and 8 bases, there was a span of 11 bases. The CDR3 protein is CASSEAGTPDTIYF. CDR3 in DNA: TGTGCCAGCAGTGAAGCTGGGACACCCGACACCATATATTTT.

The rearrangement uses TRBV28 and TRBJ1-2, with a weak D call TRBD1 (6 bases). V lost 5 bases to trimming and J lost 3 bases, with 16 bases between them. The CDR3 is made up of 15 amino acids. CDR1 MDHEN and CDR2 SYDVKM come from the germline V gene. CDR3 amino acids: CASSRITGTDYGYTF. Written as DNA, the CDR3 is TGTGCCAGCAGTAGGATCACAGGGACCGACTATGGCTACACCTTC.

This chain joins TRBV10-3 and TRBJ2-5, with TRBD2 matching 8 bases. Judging by the DNA end, TRBJ2-7 fits better; the J call may be wrong. The CDR3 runs 15 residues. Germline assignment: CDR1 ENHRY and CDR2 SYGVKD. CDR3 DNA: TGTGCCATCAGCCCTGGCGGGGGGATATCCTACGAGCAGTACTTC. This encodes CAISPGGGISYEQYF.

J is TRBJ1-1 and V is TRBV10-2, with D perhaps matching TRBD1 (6 bases). Trimming removed 6 bases from V and 0 bases from J, with 17 bases in between. Per germline, CDR1 WSHSY and CDR2 SAAADI. CDR3 length: 16 residues. CDR3: CASSAWTASMNTEAFF. In DNA form, the CDR3 reads TGCGCCAGCAGCGCCTGGACAGCTTCCATGAACACTGAAGCTTTCTTT.

CDR3 nucleotides: TGTGCCAGCACCCCCGGTCGGGCTAGCACAGATACGCAGTATTTT. Its protein is CASTPGRASTDTQYF. The chain joins TRBV5-8 to TRBJ2-3; unclear D gene. Germline V gene sequence: CDR1 SGHTS, CDR2 YDEGEE. V was shortened by 6 bases and J by 0 bases, with 14 bases between the two germline ends. This CDR3 contains 15 residues. Together with reference TRBV5-8 and TRBJ2-3, the CDR3 gives the full variable domain: EAGVTQSPTHLIKTRGQQATLRCSPISGHTSVYWYQQALGLGLQFLLWYDEGEERNRGNFPPRFSGRQFPNYSSELNVNALELEDSALYLCASTPGRASTDTQYFGPGTRLTVL.

This clone has just a few counts. This chain links TRBV28 with TRBJ2-7; D is unresolved. CDR1 is MDHEN, CDR2 SYDVKM, per germline. There are 12 residues in the CDR3. Trimming stripped 7 bases from V and 0 bases from J, with 7 bases between. The DNA for the CDR3 is TGTGCCAGCACTGCGAGCTCCTACGAGCAGTACTTC. This codes for CASTASSYEQYF.

The V call is TRBV6-5, the J call TRBJ1-4, with a tentative D call TRBD1 (5 bases). V was cut by 6 bases and J by 10 bases, with 18 bases left in between. Germline V CDR1 and CDR2: MNHEY, SVGAGI. The CDR3 has 14 amino acids. The DNA for the CDR3 is TGTGCCAGCAGACCTGGGGGGTCGGGGGGAAAACTGTTTTTT. Amino acid sequence: CASRPGGSGGKLFF.